The 24 T cell receptor beta chains reported below all come from one sample, sequenced in a study of Graves' ophthalmopathy and Graves' hyperthyroidism. The authors amplified TCR beta CDR3 regions from RNA transcripts. RT-PCR in the first round used HTBI primers; a second-round multiplex PCR followed. TCRdb re-called the multiplex PCR reads with MiXCR, one entry per CDR3 protein. The repertoire consists of hundreds of thousands of distinct CDR3 sequences, with 22% occurring once and the leading ten covering more than 5.5%. Sequencing was performed on peripheral blood. Every receptor here comes from a woman in her late teens or twenties with stable Graves' hyperthyroidism. Some clones in this sample may be carry-over from other donors' samples.

This clonotype came up many times. The rearrangement links TRBV4-1 to TRBJ2-7; 10 positions agree with TRBD1. The CDR3 has 14 amino acids. Germline V gene sequence: CDR1 MGHRA, CDR2 YSYEKL. The junction had 2 bases not matched to a gene; V was cut back by 3 bases and J by 3 bases. This CDR3 reads CASSHRTGGYEQYF. CDR3 in DNA: TGCGCCAGCAGCCATAGGACAGGGGGCTACGAGCAGTACTTC.

The table lists this clonotype with a few counts. The junction shows a germline mismatch at one end, possibly a read error. This chain connects TRBV12-3 or TRBV12-4 to TRBJ1-6; D not certain. The CDR3 sequence is 12 residues long. The chain's CDR3 is CASSSGNSHLHF. The CDR3 coding sequence is TGTGCCAGCAGTTCGGGGAATTCACACCTCCACTTT.

This clonotype was observed a handful of times. The chain links TRBV28 to TRBJ2-7; 10 nucleotides match TRBD1. Trimming cost V 10 bases and J 3 bases; bases outside gene matches: 12. Germline V lookup: CDR1 MDHEN, CDR2 SYDVKM. The CDR3 is made up of 15 amino acids. The CDR3 region is CATWGGGDRGYEQYF. CDR3 nucleotide sequence: TGTGCCACCTGGGGGGGGGGGGACAGGGGCTACGAGCAGTACTTC.

This clonotype was found many times. V gene TRBV7-3 combines with J gene TRBJ2-7, with a tentative D call TRBD2 (5 bases). This CDR3 contains 16 residues. Germline V CDR1 and CDR2: SGHTA, FQGTGA. V lost 2 bases, J lost 3 bases, and 17 bases lay in between. CDR3: CASSLLVGEGSYEQYF. DNA of the CDR3: TGTGCCAGCAGCTTATTAGTGGGAGAAGGGAGCTACGAGCAGTACTTC.

The J gene is TRBJ2-2, the V gene TRBV30, with a possible D match to TRBD2 (7 bases). Germline V gives CDR1 GTSNPN, CDR2 SVGIG (reference sequence). V lost 2 bases to trimming and J lost 4 bases, with 11 bases between them. The CDR3 is 14 amino acids. DNA for the CDR3: TGTGCCTGGAGTATGGGGGGGCCCACCGGGGAGCTGTTTTTT. Its protein product is CAWSMGGPTGELFF.

This clonotype was seen ten or more times. Relative to the germline gene, one junction end is altered; a read error may explain this. This chain joins TRBV9 and TRBJ2-5, with 7 bases aligning to TRBD2. The CDR3 has 14 residues. Per germline, CDR1 SGDLS and CDR2 YYNGEE. CDR3 DNA sequence: TGTGCCAGCAGCGATAGCGGGTACCAAGAGACCAAGTACTTC. It translates to CASSDSGYQETKYF.

This clonotype came up many times. This clone may be a read error of a much larger clone one base away. The chain combines TRBV27 with TRBJ1-1, with a possible D match to TRBD1 (6 bases). Trimming cost V 5 bases and J 3 bases, with 10 bases left between them. This CDR3 has 13 amino acids. Germline CDR1 and CDR2: MNHEY and SMNVEV (reference sequence). CDR3 sequence: CASSRQEYTEAFF. In nucleotides, the CDR3 is TGTGCCAGCAGTCGACAGGAGTACACTGAAGCTTTCTTT.

V usage is TRBV6-1 and J usage is TRBJ1-2; the D is unclear. With 11 bases removed from V and 7 bases from J, the gap between germline ends came to 20 bases. CDR1 MNHNS and CDR2 SASEGT come from the germline V gene. This CDR3 spans 13 amino acids. The CDR3 bases are TGTGCCTCTCAGAAGGAAGGGCCAGGTGGCTACACCTTC. Its protein product is CASQKEGPGGYTF.

This clonotype has just a few counts. The chain joins TRBV20-1 to TRBJ2-7, with 10 bases that match TRBD2. This CDR3 is built from 16 residues. Germline V lookup: CDR1 DFQATT, CDR2 SNEGSKA (reference sequence). Trimming cost V 1 base and J 3 bases; bases outside gene matches: 9. CDR3 coding DNA: TGCAGTGCTAGAGTGGCGCTAGCGGGAGTACACTACGAGCAGTACTTC. Translating it yields CSARVALAGVHYEQYF.

This sequence joins TRBV4-2 and TRBJ1-2; D not certain. The germline V gene has CDR1 LGHNA and CDR2 YNFKEQ. V dropped 0 bases and J dropped 5 bases, with 13 bases sitting between them. The CDR3 extends over 15 amino acids. CDR3 sequence: CASSQDRNPTYGYTF. In nucleotides, the CDR3 is TGTGCCAGCAGCCAAGATCGGAATCCTACATATGGCTACACCTTC.

In this sample, this clonotype turned up many times. V is TRBV27 and J is TRBJ2-7; TRBD1 aligns across 8 bases. Per the germline V gene, CDR1 is MNHEY and CDR2 is SMNVEV (reference sequence). The CDR3 has 14 residues. The V gene end was trimmed by 5 bases and the J gene end by 4 bases; junction bases not matched to a gene: 7. The CDR3 region has the DNA TGTGCCAGCAGTGGGTCGGACAGGGTTTACGAGCAGTACTTC. Encoded protein: CASSGSDRVYEQYF.

This clonotype was counted ten times or more. The chain couples TRBV12-3 or TRBV12-4 to TRBJ1-5; D remains unclear. The CDR3 runs 14 residues. V lost 11 bases and J lost 0, with 14 bases in between. CDR3 sequence: CASLRGNSNQPQHF. DNA of the CDR3: TGTGCCTCCCTTCGGGGTAATAGCAATCAGCCCCAGCATTTT.

J is TRBJ1-2 and V is TRBV12-3 or TRBV12-4; TRBD1 aligns across 8 bases. The J segment lost 8 bases and the V segment lost 6 bases, leaving 8 bases of the junction unmatched. The CDR3 has 13 amino acids. The CDR3 region is CASRPRTGNGYTF. The CDR3 DNA follows: TGTGCCAGCAGACCCCGGACAGGGAACGGCTACACCTTC.

V and J are TRBV29-1 and TRBJ2-7; 7 bases align to TRBD1. Losses at the gene ends were 6 bases for V and 2 bases for J; bases not matched to a gene: 7. The CDR3 length is 13 residues. The germline V gene has CDR1 SQVTM and CDR2 ANQGSEA. The chain's CDR3 is CSVGVGQAYEQYF. The CDR3 coding sequence is TGCAGCGTCGGAGTCGGACAGGCCTACGAGCAGTACTTC.

As for this clonotype: A much larger clonotype is one base distant, so this may be a read error. This chain connects TRBV12-3 or TRBV12-4 to TRBJ2-3, with D perhaps matching TRBD2 (5 bases). V was pared by 5 bases and J by 1 base, with 13 bases between. The CDR3 spans 15 residues. CDR3 bases: TGTGCCAGCAGTCAGGACGGGATAGGCACAGATACGCAGTATTTT. Its translation is CASSQDGIGTDTQYF.

This clonotype has ten or more counts. The V gene is TRBV4-2, the J gene TRBJ2-7, with 7 bases lining up with TRBD1. Germline values: CDR1 LGHNA, CDR2 YNFKEQ. The CDR3 has 16 residues. V lost 1 base, J lost 0 bases, and 6 bases stayed unmatched. The CDR3 reads CASSQGQDRNSYEQYF. CDR3 bases: TGTGCCAGCAGCCAAGGGCAGGACAGGAACTCCTACGAGCAGTACTTC.

This clonotype was detected a few times. V usage is TRBV4-1 and J usage is TRBJ1-3; unclear D gene. The V end was cut by 1 base, the J end by 1 base, with 14 bases between. Per the germline V gene, CDR1 is MGHRA and CDR2 is YSYEKL. The CDR3 length is 17 residues. In nucleotides, the CDR3 is TGCGCCAGCAGCCAAGGTCCCGGCCACCTATCTGGAAACACCATATATTTT. Protein product: CASSQGPGHLSGNTIYF.

The sample holds many counts of this clonotype. V gene TRBV7-9 combines with J gene TRBJ1-2, with D unresolved. V was cut by 4 bases and J by 3 bases, with 15 bases left in between. The CDR3 runs 15 residues. Germline V gives CDR1 SEHNR, CDR2 FQNEAQ (reference sequence). The CDR3 protein is CASSSQEGADYGYTF. The CDR3 coding sequence is TGTGCCAGCAGCTCCCAGGAGGGAGCGGACTATGGCTACACCTTC.

Ten or more counts support this clonotype. This may stem from a read error, because a much larger clone lies one nucleotide away. The chain employs TRBV28 and TRBJ2-5, with 14 bases aligning to TRBD2. This CDR3 comprises 15 residues. CDR1 is MDHEN and CDR2 is SYDVKM in the germline V gene. CDR3 residues: CASSKGLAGAETKYF. The CDR3 DNA sequence: TGTGCCAGCAGCAAGGGACTAGCGGGAGCGGAGACCAAGTACTTC.

This clonotype was found many times. This CDR3 is CASSVFGLNTEAFF. CDR3 DNA: TGTGCCAGCAGCGTCTTTGGACTGAACACTGAAGCTTTCTTT. V is TRBV11-2 and J is TRBJ1-1; no definite D call. From germline, CDR1 is SGHAT and CDR2 FQNNGV. Trimming removed 5 bases from V and 0 bases from J, with 10 bases in between. The CDR3 consists of 14 residues. Using reference TRBV11-2 and TRBJ1-1 for the parts outside the CDR3, the full variable domain is EAGVAQSPRYKIIEKRQSVAFWCNPISGHATLYWYQQILGQGPKLLIQFQNNGVVDDSQLPKDRFSAERLKGVDSTLKIQPAKLEDSAVYLCASSVFGLNTEAFFGQGTRLTVV.

This sequence joins TRBV6-2 or TRBV6-3 and TRBJ1-6; TRBD1 might be the D (6 bases). V lost 6 bases, J lost 8 bases, and 17 bases lay in between. CDR3 length: 15 residues. Germline CDR1 reads MNHEY; CDR2 reads SVGEGT. The CDR3 spells CASRNLGQSDSPLHF. The CDR3 nucleotides read TGTGCCAGCAGAAATCTCGGACAGTCAGATTCACCCCTCCACTTT.

This clonotype was recorded at least ten times. The J gene is TRBJ1-1, the V gene TRBV28; unclear D gene. Trimming took off 6 bases at V and 1 base at J, with 9 bases between the two ends. The length of the CDR3 is 13 residues. The germline V gene has CDR1 MDHEN and CDR2 SYDVKM. The CDR3 DNA follows: TGTGCCAGCAGGGGGTATGGGAACACTGAAGCTTTCTTT. It is translated as CASRGYGNTEAFF.

At least ten counts were recorded for this clonotype. The chain combines TRBV6-5 with TRBJ1-3; TRBD1 aligns across 7 bases. CDR3 length: 16 residues. Per germline, CDR1 MNHEY and CDR2 SVGAGI. J was trimmed by 0 bases and V by 0 bases; bases with no gene match: 2. CDR3 protein: CASSYSTGNSGNTIYF. The CDR3 nucleotides are TGTGCCAGCAGTTACTCGACAGGGAACTCTGGAAACACCATATATTTT.

This clonotype occurred once. This chain uses TRBV30 with TRBJ1-1, with 7 bases aligning to TRBD1. CDR3 size: 13 residues. The germline V gene encodes CDR1 GTSNPN and CDR2 SVGIG (reference sequence). J lost 3 bases, V lost 4 bases, and 5 bases had no gene match. As DNA, the CDR3 is TGTGCCTGGATCGACAGGGATTACACTGAAGCTTTCTTT. This gives the protein CAWIDRDYTEAFF. The variable domain in full, completed from reference TRBV30 and TRBJ1-1, reads SQTIHQWPATLVQPVGSPLSLECTVEGTSNPNLYWYRQAAGRGLQLLFYSVGIGQISSEVPQNLSASRPQDRQFILSSKKLLLSDSGFYLCAWIDRDYTEAFFGQGTRLTVV.